Each of the 10 T cell receptor beta chains below was sequenced from the same sample in a study of cytomegalovirus exposure and HLA in healthy donors (dated by TCRdb to 2015 to 2018). The protocol used for the library was the immunoSEQ multiplex PCR assay. A mixture of 60 forward primers for TCR Vbeta segments and 13 reverse primers for TCR Jbeta segments was used in the multiplex PCR. TCRdb re-hosts the immuneACCESS table, in-frame sequences only. Its copies lack some clones; in the studies checked, an unresolved V gene accounts for under half of them, and the cause for the rest is not known. The sample contains approximately 110,000 clones, 74% of them found a single time. The ten largest clones capture around 4% of the sample. Sequencing used PBMCs. The receptor source for this set is a woman aged 45-65 years in good health and CMV-seropositive.

Only one count was recorded for this clone. The chain recombines TRBV7-2 with TRBJ2-2; D may be TRBD1 (6 bases). The CDR3 has 14 residues. Germline V gene data show CDR1 as SGHTA and CDR2 as FQGNSA. Trimming took off 8 bases at V and 4 bases at J, with 14 bases between the two ends. Here the CDR3 reads CASYRQATTGELFF. CDR3 DNA sequence: TGTGCCAGCTATCGACAGGCTACCACCGGGGAGCTGTTTTTT.

The sample holds one count of this clone. The chain couples TRBV12-5 to TRBJ1-2; 10 nucleotides line up with TRBD1. V shed 2 bases, J shed 8 bases, and the junction held 11 bases outside the gene matches. This CDR3 comprises 16 residues. CDR1 is LGHNT and CDR2 is FRNRAP in the germline V gene. The CDR3 DNA sequence: TGTGCTAGTGGTTTGTTAATGGGACAGGGGCTCGGGGGCTACACCTTC. This encodes CASGLLMGQGLGGYTF.

V usage is TRBV7-3 and J usage is TRBJ1-1, with D unclear. CDR1 and CDR2 from the germline V gene are SGHTA and FQGTGA. The CDR3 is 13 amino acids. V gave up 5 bases and J gave up 5 bases, with 12 bases separating them. The CDR3, as DNA: TGTGCCAGCAGCCTAGACGATCCTACTGAAGCTTTCTTT. Translated: CASSLDDPTEAFF. Drawing the rest from reference TRBV7-3 and TRBJ1-1, the complete variable domain is GAGVSQTPSNKVTEKGKYVELRCDPISGHTALYWYRQSLGQGPEFLIYFQGTGAADDSGLPNDRFFAVRPEGSVSTLKIQRTERGDSAVYLCASSLDDPTEAFFGQGTRLTVV.

Only a few counts were recorded for this clone. The chain couples TRBV4-1 to TRBJ2-3, with 12 bases matching TRBD2. J was trimmed by 3 bases and V by 6 bases; bases with no gene match: 13. The CDR3 contains 18 residues. The V gene's germline CDR1 is MGHRA and CDR2 YSYEKL. CDR3 nucleotides: TGCGCCAGCAGTCACGGTGGGCTAGCGGGGGGGCCGACAGATACGCAGTATTTT. Translating it yields CASSHGGLAGGPTDTQYF.

This rearrangement joins TRBV5-6 to TRBJ2-7; 8 bases align to TRBD1. Unmatched junction bases numbered 4, after V lost 2 bases and J lost 0 bases. The CDR3 totals 15 residues. CDR1 and CDR2 (germline): SGHDT, YYEEEE. The CDR3 sequence is CASSFGTGSSYEQYF. The CDR3 bases are TGTGCCAGCAGCTTCGGGACAGGAAGCTCCTACGAGCAGTACTTC. Full variable domain (missing parts from reference TRBV5-6 and TRBJ2-7): DAGVTQSPTHLIKTRGQQVTLRCSPKSGHDTVSWYQQALGQGPQFIFQYYEEEERQRGNFPDRFSGHQFPNYSSELNVNALLLGDSALYLCASSFGTGSSYEQYFGPGTRLTVT.

The V gene is TRBV5-5, the J gene TRBJ1-5; 7 positions match TRBD1. The CDR3 runs to 14 residues. The J segment lost 6 bases and the V segment lost 3 bases, leaving 6 bases of the junction unmatched. From germline, CDR1 is SGHKS and CDR2 YYEKEE (reference sequence). The CDR3 loop reads CASSSAGGSQPQHF. As DNA, the CDR3 is TGTGCCAGCAGCTCGGCAGGGGGAAGTCAGCCCCAGCATTTT.

DNA for the CDR3: TGCGCCAGCGGACAGGGTTTTTCCGGGGAGCTGTTTTTT. Translating it yields CASGQGFSGELFF. The chain has TRBV5-1 and TRBJ2-2, with TRBD1 matching over 8 bases. The V gene's germline CDR1 is SGHRS and CDR2 YFSETQ. CDR3 length equals 13 residues. With V trimmed by 7 bases and J by 6 bases, 5 bases remained unmatched.

On this clone itself: Because the CDR3's place on the DNA is in doubt, the DNA is left out and the CDR3 is given as listed by TCRdb. The rearrangement links TRBV11-2 to TRBJ2-2; the table names TRBD2, a call not compared with the DNA. The CDR3 spans 13 residues, counting both ends. CDR1 is SGHAT, CDR2 FQNNGV, per germline. CDR3 region: CASSLLRAGELFF.

The chain recombines TRBV9 with TRBJ2-4, with D hard to call. Germline V gene sequence: CDR1 SGDLS, CDR2 YYNGEE. Trimming shortened V by 4 bases and J by 1 base, and 6 bases separated the two germline ends. The CDR3 length is 13 residues. As DNA, the CDR3 is TGTGCCAGCAGCTCGTTGGCCAAAAACATTCAGTACTTC. Translation gives CASSSLAKNIQYF.

The J gene is TRBJ2-7, the V gene TRBV18, with D maybe TRBD2 (6 bases). CDR1 and CDR2 from the germline V gene are KGHSH and LQKENI. Trimming took off 6 bases at V and 3 bases at J, with 12 bases between the two ends. The CDR3 is 13 residues long. CDR3 in amino acids: CASSSGLIYEQYF. The CDR3 DNA is TGTGCCAGCTCGTCGGGACTGATCTACGAGCAGTACTTC.